The rows below give T cell receptor beta chains drawn from one sample of a study of CD4 T cells in relation to SARS-CoV-2 and coronaviruses. The protocol was immunoSEQ multiplex PCR, while the TCRdb copy is restricted to in-frame clones and leaves out a portion. Of 20,000 to 25,000 clones in the sample, about 80% are singletons; the top ten hold roughly 17%. Antigen specificity for these receptors is unknown. The sequencing sample was made of CD4+ T cells from PBMCs, cultured in vitro. The receptors shown here come from a human donor in good health. CDR3s include the opening cysteine and the closing phenylalanine or tryptophan. Each record gives: D gene, clone size, V gene, J gene, CDR3 DNA, CDR3 protein. The D gene is left open where the match is weak. Clone sizes are given selectively: once, few, many, or a class where the clone is expanded.

-,-,TRBV6-6,TRBJ2-2,TGTGCCAGCCGATCAGGACCCGGGGAGCTGTTTTTT,CASRSGPGELFF
-,-,TRBV6-6,TRBJ2-3,TGTGCCAGCAGTTCAGAGACTAACACAGATACGCAGTATTTT,CASSSETNTDTQYF
TRBD2,-,TRBV5-1,TRBJ2-1,TGCGCCAGCAGCCAATGGACTAGCGGGGGGAATGAGCAGTTCTTC,CASSQWTSGGNEQFF
TRBD2,-,TRBV29-1,TRBJ2-7,TGCAGCGTTCGGAGAGCTAGCGGGAGAGAATACGAGCAGTACTTC,CSVRRASGREYEQYF
-,-,TRBV3-1/TRBV3-2,TRBJ2-6,TGTGCCAGCAGCCAAGACTGGGGTTCGTTCCGCTCTGGGGCCAACGTCCTGACTTTC,CASSQDWGSFRSGANVLTF
TRBD2,-,TRBV3-1/TRBV3-2,TRBJ2-7,TGTGCCAGCAGCCAAGTCCTGGGACTAGGCTCTGGCGAGCAGTACTTC,CASSQVLGLGSGEQYF
TRBD1,-,TRBV19,TRBJ1-1,TGTGCCAGTCGGACAGGGGGCGTCACTGAAGCTTTCTTT,CASRTGGVTEAFF
-,-,TRBV18,TRBJ1-1,TGTGCCAGCTCACCACTTTTAGGGCAGGACACTGAAGCTTTCTTT,CASSPLLGQDTEAFF
TRBD2,-,TRBV5-1,TRBJ2-7,TGCGCCAGCAGCTTGACTAGCGGGGCCTCCTACGAGCAGTACTTC,CASSLTSGASYEQYF
-,-,TRBV25-1,TRBJ1-1,TGTGCCAGCAGTGATGGGGGCACTGAAGCTTTCTTT,CASSDGGTEAFF
-,-,TRBV19,TRBJ1-5,TGTGCCAGTACCCCCTTACCCCCGGACAGTCTCAATCAGCCCCAGCATTTT,CASTPLPPDSLNQPQHF
TRBD1,-,TRBV28,TRBJ1-2,TGTGCCAGCAGTTCCACAGGGGGCTTCTACTATGGCTACACCTTC,CASSSTGGFYYGYTF
TRBD2,-,TRBV13,TRBJ2-1,TGTGCCAGCAGCCGGCCCGGGAGGGGTTACAATGAGCAGTTCTTC,CASSRPGRGYNEQFF
-,once,TRBV27,TRBJ1-4,TGTGCCAGCAGGGGGGCAGGGGCTGGCCATGAAAAACTGTTTTTT,CASRGAGAGHEKLFF
-,-,TRBV9,TRBJ2-3,TGTGCCAGCAGCGTAGATGAGGGCAGCACAGATACGCAGTATTTT,CASSVDEGSTDTQYF
-,-,TRBV9,TRBJ2-2,TGTGCCAGCAGCGAATCGGGAGTGAACACCGGGGAGCTGTTTTTT,CASSESGVNTGELFF
-,-,TRBV5-1,TRBJ1-6,TGCGCCAGCAGCCGGTCGGCTCCTGGGAGCTCCTATAATTCACCCCTCCACTTT,CASSRSAPGSSYNSPLHF
TRBD1,-,TRBV2,TRBJ1-2,TGTGCCAGCAGTTCAACAGGGGGCTCCCCTCCGGGTGGCTACACCTTC,CASSSTGGSPPGGYTF
-,-,TRBV19,TRBJ2-5,TGTGCCAGTAGTAAATCCCAGGGCCAAGAGACCCAGTACTTC,CASSKSQGQETQYF
-,-,TRBV3-1/TRBV3-2,TRBJ1-2,TGTGCCAGCAGCCAGTCAGGGATCAACTATGGCTACACCTTC,CASSQSGINYGYTF
-,-,TRBV30,TRBJ2-7,TGTGCCTGGAGTAGTAGTATCAATCTTCACGAGCAGTACTTC,CAWSSSINLHEQYF
TRBD1,-,TRBV5-1,TRBJ1-3,TGCGCCAGCAGCAACTCAGGGGGCTACTCTGGAAACACCATATATTTT,CASSNSGGYSGNTIYF
-,-,TRBV11-2,TRBJ1-2,TGTGCCAGCAGCTTACTACAGGGCGGCTATGGCTACACCTTC,CASSLLQGGYGYTF
TRBD1,-,TRBV7-3,TRBJ2-3,TGTGCCAGCAGTTCCTCTACCCAGGGGGCGTCCGCCGAAGATACGCAGTATTTT,CASSSSTQGASAEDTQYF
-,-,TRBV18,TRBJ1-5,TGTGCCAGCTCACCGAGGGGTGATGGCAATCAGCCCCAGCATTTT,CASSPRGDGNQPQHF
-,-,TRBV2,TRBJ1-2,TGTGCCAGCAAGTTGTGGGATGGCTACACCTTC,CASKLWDGYTF
TRBD2,-,TRBV13,TRBJ2-1,TGTGCCAGCAGCAGCGGGACTAGCGGGAGGCAGTTCTTC,CASSSGTSGRQFF
-,-,TRBV24-1,TRBJ2-7,TGTGCCACGAGGACAGTTGTATGGGAGCAGTACTTC,CATRTVVWEQYF
-,few,TRBV5-1,TRBJ1-6,TGCGCCAGCAGCTTGGTTCGACCCGAGAATTCACCCCTCCACTTT,CASSLVRPENSPLHF
TRBD1,-,TRBV2,TRBJ2-5,TGTGCCAGCAGCAGGGGGCTCCAAGAGACCCAGTACTTC,CASSRGLQETQYF
TRBD2,-,TRBV28,TRBJ2-6,TGTGCCAGCAGTATAATCGGGACTAGCGGGATTTCTGGGGCCAACGTCCTGACTTTC,CASSIIGTSGISGANVLTF
TRBD1,-,TRBV28,TRBJ1-1,TGTGCCAGCAGAGCCCTACAGGGGGACACTGAAGCTTTCTTT,CASRALQGDTEAFF
-,-,TRBV5-8,TRBJ2-1,TGTGCCAGCAGCTTGAGTACCGAGCAGTTCTTC,CASSLSTEQFF